The TCR beta chain described here comes from a study of cytomegalovirus exposure and HLA in healthy donors. Study results and caveats: The classifier reportedly diagnosed cytomegalovirus status with high sensitivity and specificity. For most TCR beta V segments, an earlier analysis put the productive rate at about 90% or about 30% of the time. Later, an analysis showed that TCR beta chains associated with HLA were more clonally expanded than others that were equally common.

The study ran its PCR with 60 Vbeta and 13 Jbeta primers. Produced via immunoSEQ multiplex PCR; TCRdb's table is partial and in-frame only. The table lists 200,000 to 250,000 clones. The CDR3 length is 12 residues. Germline V gene lookup returns CDR1 GTSNPN and CDR2 SVGIG (reference sequence). Trimming removed 1 base at V and 6 bases at J, with 7 bases between. As regards this clone: Its antigen is not known.

Healthy individuals who donated bone marrow served as the donors. Sequenced: PBMCs. This sequence was found in a woman in her thirties in good health and CMV-seropositive. J is TRBJ1-5 and V is TRBV30; D unresolved. The CDR3 spells CAWSAPSQPQHF. The DNA of the CDR3 is TGTGCCTGGAGTGCCCCCAGTCAGCCCCAGCATTTT.